These T cell receptor beta chains were read from a single sample in a study of shared clonotypes between healthy human individuals. Data came from immunoSEQ multiplex PCR; TCRdb stores just in-frame clones and leaves some out. Of approximately 2,200,000 clones in the sample, roughly 91% were seen once. Sequenced material: naive CD8+ T cells from PBMCs. The receptors derive from a man aged 18 to 30 in good health. Some clones in this sample may be carry-over from other donors' samples. CDR3s include the opening cysteine and the closing phenylalanine or tryptophan. Each record gives: clone size, V gene, CDR3 length, D gene, J gene, CDR3 DNA, CDR3 protein. D genes are given only for firm matches. The size field is filled for only some rows; it gives once, few, many or a size class.

>.|TRBV28|15|.|TRBJ2-5
TGTGCCAGCAGTTTACTTATTAGGAGGTCGGAGACCCAGTACTTC
CASSLLIRRSETQYF
>.|TRBV19|15|.|TRBJ1-1
TGTGCCAGTACCCCTTCCCCGACGTTGAACACTGAAGCTTTCTTT
CASTPSPTLNTEAFF
>.|TRBV6-5|14|.|TRBJ1-2
TGTGCCAGCAGTTATGGGGGAGAGAACTATGGCTACACCTTC
CASSYGGENYGYTF
>.|TRBV7-9|16|TRBD1|TRBJ1-3
TGTGCCAGCAGCTCACAGGGGCGGGATGCTGGAAACACCATATATTTT
CASSSQGRDAGNTIYF
>.|TRBV4-1|15|TRBD2|TRBJ2-1
TGCGCCAGCAGCCAGGGACTAGCGGCCTACAATGAGCAGTTCTTC
CASSQGLAAYNEQFF
>.|TRBV7-9|15|TRBD2|TRBJ2-7
TGTGCCAGCAGCTTAGGGGGACTAGCAGGCTACGAGCAGTACTTC
CASSLGGLAGYEQYF
>.|TRBV9|15|.|TRBJ2-6
TGTGCCAGCACCACGGGTCCCTCTGGGGCCAACGTCCTGACTTTC
CASTTGPSGANVLTF
>.|TRBV19|15|.|TRBJ2-5
TGTGCCAGTAGTATTCGGGGGACGGGGCAAGAGACCCAGTACTTC
CASSIRGTGQETQYF
>once|TRBV11-2|15|TRBD1|TRBJ1-1
TGTGCCAGCAGCGGCCAAACAGGGGGGTGGACTGAAGCTTTCTTT
CASSGQTGGWTEAFF
>.|TRBV6-5|12|.|TRBJ2-2
TGTGCCAGCGCTAGGGGTACCGGGGAGCTGTTTTTT
CASARGTGELFF
>.|TRBV27|15|.|TRBJ2-7
TGTGCCAGCAGCGCCTCGAGAACGTACTCCTACGAGCAGTACTTC
CASSASRTYSYEQYF
>.|TRBV11-2|15|TRBD1|TRBJ1-1
TGTGCCAGCAGCTCAGACAGGGACGTGAACACTGAAGCTTTCTTT
CASSSDRDVNTEAFF
>.|TRBV29-1|15|TRBD2|TRBJ2-5
TGCAGCGTTTCGAGGACTAGCGGTATCCAAGAGACCCAGTACTTC
CSVSRTSGIQETQYF
>.|TRBV19|13|.|TRBJ1-5
TGTGCCAGTAGCCTCGCTAGCAATCAGCCCCAGCATTTT
CASSLASNQPQHF
>.|TRBV2|14|.|TRBJ1-5
TGTGCCAGCAGGGATACAGGGCTCGGGCAGCCCCAGCATTTT
CASRDTGLGQPQHF
>.|TRBV27|15|.|TRBJ1-2
TGTGCCAGCAGTTTAGGGGGGCTAGCTAACTATGGCTACACCTTC
CASSLGGLANYGYTF
>.|TRBV15|13|.|TRBJ2-1
TGTGCCACGGGGACGGGTCGATTCTATGAGCAGTTCTTC
CATGTGRFYEQFF
>.|TRBV7-6|14|.|TRBJ2-7
TGTGCCAGCAGCTTAGTGGGCGGAGACTACGAGCAGTACTTC
CASSLVGGDYEQYF
>.|TRBV5-6|14|.|TRBJ1-1
TGTGCCAGCAGCCCCGGACAGACGAACACTGAAGCTTTCTTT
CASSPGQTNTEAFF
>.|TRBV5-1|11|.|TRBJ2-1
TGCGCCAGCAGCCACGACGGGGAGCAGTTCTTC
CASSHDGEQFF
>.|TRBV5-5|15|TRBD1|TRBJ2-7
TGTGCCAGCAGCTGGGGACAGCTAAGCTCCTACGAGCAGTACTTC
CASSWGQLSSYEQYF
>.|TRBV27|15|.|TRBJ1-5
TGTGCCAGCAGTCCAGACTCCGGGGGGAGTCAGCCCCAGCATTTT
CASSPDSGGSQPQHF
>.|TRBV7-3|12|.|TRBJ2-2
TGTGCCAGCAGCTTAAACCCCGGGGAGCTGTTTTTT
CASSLNPGELFF
>.|TRBV9|14|.|TRBJ2-6
TGTGCCAGCGCAGGTAGCTCTGGGGCCAACGTCCTGACTTTC
CASAGSSGANVLTF
>.|TRBV27|15|TRBD1|TRBJ1-4
TGTGCCAGCAGTTTATCCTGGGACAGTATTGAAAAACTGTTTTTT
CASSLSWDSIEKLFF
>once|TRBV7-8|15|.|TRBJ1-2
TGTGCCAGCAGCCTGCTAAACCGGATAGGCTATGGCTACACCTTC
CASSLLNRIGYGYTF
>once|TRBV4-3|17|TRBD2|TRBJ2-1
TGCGCCAGCAGCCGGATACTAGCGGGAGAGCCCTACAATGAGCAGTTCTTC
CASSRILAGEPYNEQFF
>.|TRBV29-1|12|.|TRBJ2-2
TGCAGCGTTTTCTTGGACACCGGGGAGCTGTTTTTT
CSVFLDTGELFF
>.|TRBV5-5|13|.|TRBJ2-7
TGTGCCAGCAGTCTCCGACTTGTCTACGAGCAGTACTTC
CASSLRLVYEQYF
>.|TRBV4-1|16|.|TRBJ2-2
TGCGCCAGCAGCCAAGCAAATAGCCAGAACACCGGGGAGCTGTTTTTT
CASSQANSQNTGELFF
>few|TRBV6-5|13|.|TRBJ1-1
TGTGCCAGCAGCCTGTCAAGTAACACTGAAGCTTTCTTT
CASSLSSNTEAFF
>.|TRBV7-2|15|.|TRBJ2-7
TGTGCCAGCAGCTTAGGGAGCTTCTCGGGCTACGAGCAGTACTTC
CASSLGSFSGYEQYF